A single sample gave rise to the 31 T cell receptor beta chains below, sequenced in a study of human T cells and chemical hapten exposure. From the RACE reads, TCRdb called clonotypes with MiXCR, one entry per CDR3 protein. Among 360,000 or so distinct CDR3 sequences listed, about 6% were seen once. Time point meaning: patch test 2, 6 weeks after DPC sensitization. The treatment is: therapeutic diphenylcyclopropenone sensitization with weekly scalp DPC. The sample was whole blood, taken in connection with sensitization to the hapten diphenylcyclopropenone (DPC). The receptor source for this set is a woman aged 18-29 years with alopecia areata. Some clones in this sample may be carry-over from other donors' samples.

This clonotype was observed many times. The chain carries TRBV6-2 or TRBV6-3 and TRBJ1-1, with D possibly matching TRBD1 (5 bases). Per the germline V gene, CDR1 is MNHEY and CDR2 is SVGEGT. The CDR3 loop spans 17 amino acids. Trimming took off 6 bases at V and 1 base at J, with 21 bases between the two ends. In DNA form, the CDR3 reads TGTGCCAGCAGACTACTGGGAGAGGGACGGAGGAACACTGAAGCTTTCTTT. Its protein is CASRLLGEGRRNTEAFF.

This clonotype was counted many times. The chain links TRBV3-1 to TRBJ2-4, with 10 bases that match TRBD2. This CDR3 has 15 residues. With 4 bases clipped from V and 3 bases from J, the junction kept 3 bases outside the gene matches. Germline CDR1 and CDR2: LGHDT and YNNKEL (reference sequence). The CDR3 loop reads CASSRTSGHKNIQYF. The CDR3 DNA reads TGTGCCAGCAGCCGGACTAGCGGTCACAAAAACATTCAGTACTTC. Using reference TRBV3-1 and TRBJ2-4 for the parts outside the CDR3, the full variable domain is DTAVSQTPKYLVTQMGNDKSIKCEQNLGHDTMYWYKQDSKKFLKIMFSYNNKELIINETVPNRFSPKSPDKAHLNLHINSLELGDSAVYFCASSRTSGHKNIQYFGAGTRLSVL.

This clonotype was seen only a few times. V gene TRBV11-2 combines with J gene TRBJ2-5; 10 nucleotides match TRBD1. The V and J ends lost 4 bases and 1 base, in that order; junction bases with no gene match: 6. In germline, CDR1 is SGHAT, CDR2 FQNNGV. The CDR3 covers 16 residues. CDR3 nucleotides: TGTGCCAGCAGCTCCTCGGACAGGGGGTTCCAAGAGACCCAGTACTTC. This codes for CASSSSDRGFQETQYF.

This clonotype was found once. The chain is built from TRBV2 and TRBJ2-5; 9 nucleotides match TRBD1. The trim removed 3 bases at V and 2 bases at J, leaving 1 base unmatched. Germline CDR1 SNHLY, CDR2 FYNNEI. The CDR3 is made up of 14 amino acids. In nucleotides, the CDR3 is TGTGCCAGCAGTGATGGACAGGGGCAAGAGACCCAGTACTTC. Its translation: CASSDGQGQETQYF.

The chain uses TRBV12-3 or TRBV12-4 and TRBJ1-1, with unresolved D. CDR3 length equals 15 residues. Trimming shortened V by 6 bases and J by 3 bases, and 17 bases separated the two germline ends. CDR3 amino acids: CASRDPLREDTEAFF. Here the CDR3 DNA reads TGTGCCAGCAGGGACCCGTTGAGGGAAGACACTGAAGCTTTCTTT.

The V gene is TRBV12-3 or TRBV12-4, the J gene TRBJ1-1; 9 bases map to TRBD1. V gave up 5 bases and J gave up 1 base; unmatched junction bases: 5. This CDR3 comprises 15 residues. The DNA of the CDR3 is TGTGCCAGCAGTCCCGGGACAGGGCCGAACACTGAAGCTTTCTTT. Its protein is CASSPGTGPNTEAFF.

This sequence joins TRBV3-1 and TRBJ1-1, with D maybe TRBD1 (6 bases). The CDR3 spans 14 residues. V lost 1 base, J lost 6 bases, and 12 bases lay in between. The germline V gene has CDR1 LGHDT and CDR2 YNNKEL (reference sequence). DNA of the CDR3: TGTGCCAGCAGCCAAGTGTCACAGGGTCCTGAAGCTTTCTTT. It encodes CASSQVSQGPEAFF.

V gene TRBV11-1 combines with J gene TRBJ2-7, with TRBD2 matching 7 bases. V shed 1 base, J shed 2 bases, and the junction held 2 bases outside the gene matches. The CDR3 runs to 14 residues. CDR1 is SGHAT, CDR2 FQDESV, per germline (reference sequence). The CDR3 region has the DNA TGTGCCAGCAGCTTAGAGCGGGGACCCTACGAGCAGTACTTC. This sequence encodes CASSLERGPYEQYF.

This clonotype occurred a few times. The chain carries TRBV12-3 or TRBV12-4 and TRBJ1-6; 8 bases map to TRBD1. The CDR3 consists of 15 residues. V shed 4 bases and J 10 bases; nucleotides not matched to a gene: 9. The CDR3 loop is CASSSGQGVRSPLHF. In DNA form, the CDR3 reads TGTGCCAGCAGTTCAGGACAGGGTGTTAGGTCACCCCTCCACTTT.

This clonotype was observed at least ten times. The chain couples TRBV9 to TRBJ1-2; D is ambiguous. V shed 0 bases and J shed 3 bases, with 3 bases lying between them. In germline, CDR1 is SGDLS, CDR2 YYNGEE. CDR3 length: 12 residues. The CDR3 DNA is TGTGCCAGCAGCGTAGAAGACTATGGCTACACCTTC. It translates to CASSVEDYGYTF.

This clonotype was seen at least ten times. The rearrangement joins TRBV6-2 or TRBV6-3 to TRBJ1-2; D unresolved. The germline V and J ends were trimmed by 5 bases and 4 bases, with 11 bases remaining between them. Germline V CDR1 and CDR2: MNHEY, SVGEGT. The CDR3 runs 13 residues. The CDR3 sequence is CASSLLPSYGYTF. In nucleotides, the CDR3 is TGTGCCAGCAGTCTCTTACCAAGCTATGGCTACACCTTC.

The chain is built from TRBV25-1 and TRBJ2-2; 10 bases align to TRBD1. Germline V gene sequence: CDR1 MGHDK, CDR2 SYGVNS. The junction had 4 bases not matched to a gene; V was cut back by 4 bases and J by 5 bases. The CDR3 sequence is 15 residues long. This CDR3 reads CASSAGTGETGELFF. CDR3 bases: TGTGCCAGCAGTGCTGGGACAGGGGAGACCGGGGAGCTGTTTTTT.

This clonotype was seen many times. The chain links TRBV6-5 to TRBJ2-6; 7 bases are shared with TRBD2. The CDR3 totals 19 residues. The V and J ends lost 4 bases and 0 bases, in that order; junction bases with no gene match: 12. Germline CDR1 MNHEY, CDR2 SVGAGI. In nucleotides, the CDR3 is TGTGCCAGCAGTTGGGTTCGGGGAGGGATCCCCTCTGGGGCCAACGTCCTGACTTTC. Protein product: CASSWVRGGIPSGANVLTF.

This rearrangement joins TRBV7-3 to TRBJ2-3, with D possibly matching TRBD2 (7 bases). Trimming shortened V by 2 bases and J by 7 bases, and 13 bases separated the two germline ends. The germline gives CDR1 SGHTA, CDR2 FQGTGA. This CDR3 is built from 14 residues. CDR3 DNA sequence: TGTGCCAGCAGCTTAGAGGGGGGGCCCCATACGCAGTATTTT. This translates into CASSLEGGPHTQYF. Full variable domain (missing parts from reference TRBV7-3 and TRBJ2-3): GAGVSQTPSNKVTEKGKYVELRCDPISGHTALYWYRQSLGQGPEFLIYFQGTGAADDSGLPNDRFFAVRPEGSVSTLKIQRTERGDSAVYLCASSLEGGPHTQYFGPGTRLTVL.

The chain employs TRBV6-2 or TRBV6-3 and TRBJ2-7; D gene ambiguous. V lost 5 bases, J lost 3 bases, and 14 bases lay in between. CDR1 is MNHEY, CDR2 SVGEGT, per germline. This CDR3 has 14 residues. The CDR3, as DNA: TGTGCCAGCAGTCAGCAGCCGGGCCACTACGAGCAGTACTTC. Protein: CASSQQPGHYEQYF.

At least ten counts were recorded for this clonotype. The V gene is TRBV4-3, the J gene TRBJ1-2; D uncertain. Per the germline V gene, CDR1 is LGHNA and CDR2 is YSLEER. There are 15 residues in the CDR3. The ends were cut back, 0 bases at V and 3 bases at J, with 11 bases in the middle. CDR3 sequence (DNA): TGCGCCAGCAGCCAAGATCTGGCCACTTACTATGGCTACACCTTC. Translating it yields CASSQDLATYYGYTF.

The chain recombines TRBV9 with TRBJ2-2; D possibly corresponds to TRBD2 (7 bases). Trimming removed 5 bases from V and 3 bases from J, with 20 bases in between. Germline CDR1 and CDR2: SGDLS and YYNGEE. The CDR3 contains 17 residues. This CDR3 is CASRHPRGATDTGELFF. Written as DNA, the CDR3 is TGTGCCAGCAGACATCCACGGGGGGCCACGGACACCGGGGAGCTGTTTTTT.

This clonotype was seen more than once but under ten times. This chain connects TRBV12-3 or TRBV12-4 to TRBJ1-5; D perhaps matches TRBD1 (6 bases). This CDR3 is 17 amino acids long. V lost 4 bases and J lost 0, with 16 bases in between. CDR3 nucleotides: TGTGCCAGCAGTTCAAGAGGGTCAGGGGATAGCAATCAGCCCCAGCATTTT. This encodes CASSSRGSGDSNQPQHF.

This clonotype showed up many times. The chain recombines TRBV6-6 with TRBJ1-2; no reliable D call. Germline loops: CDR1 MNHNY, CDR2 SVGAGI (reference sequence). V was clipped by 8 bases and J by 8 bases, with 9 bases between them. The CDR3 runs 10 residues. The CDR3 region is CASWMVGYTF. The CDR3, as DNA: TGTGCCAGCTGGATGGTAGGCTACACCTTC.

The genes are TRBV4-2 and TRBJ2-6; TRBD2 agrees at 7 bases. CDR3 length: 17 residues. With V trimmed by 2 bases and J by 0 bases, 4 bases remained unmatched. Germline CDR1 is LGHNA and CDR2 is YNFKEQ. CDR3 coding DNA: TGTGCCAGCAGCCAACCAGCGGGGAACTCTGGGGCCAACGTCCTGACTTTC. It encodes CASSQPAGNSGANVLTF.

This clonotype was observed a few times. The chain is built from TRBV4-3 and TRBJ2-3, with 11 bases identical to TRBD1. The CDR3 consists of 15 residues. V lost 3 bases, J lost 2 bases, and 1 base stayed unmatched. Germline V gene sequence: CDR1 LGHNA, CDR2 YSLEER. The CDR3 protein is CASSQDRGPTDTQYF. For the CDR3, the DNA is TGCGCCAGCAGCCAGGACAGGGGGCCCACAGATACGCAGTATTTT.

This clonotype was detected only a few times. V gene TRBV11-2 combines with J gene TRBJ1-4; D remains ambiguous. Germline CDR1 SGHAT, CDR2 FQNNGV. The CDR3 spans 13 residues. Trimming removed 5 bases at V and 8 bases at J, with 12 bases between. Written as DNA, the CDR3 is TGTGCCAGCAGCCCCATCGGTCAAGAAAAACTGTTTTTT. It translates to CASSPIGQEKLFF. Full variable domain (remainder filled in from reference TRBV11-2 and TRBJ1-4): EAGVAQSPRYKIIEKRQSVAFWCNPISGHATLYWYQQILGQGPKLLIQFQNNGVVDDSQLPKDRFSAERLKGVDSTLKIQPAKLEDSAVYLCASSPIGQEKLFFGSGTQLSVL.

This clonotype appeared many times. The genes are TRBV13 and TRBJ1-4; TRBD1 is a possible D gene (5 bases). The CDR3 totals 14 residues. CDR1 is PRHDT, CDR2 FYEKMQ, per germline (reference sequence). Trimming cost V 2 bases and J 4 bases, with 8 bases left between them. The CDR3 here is CASSLNRINEKLFF. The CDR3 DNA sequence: TGTGCCAGCAGCTTAAACAGGATTAATGAAAAACTGTTTTTT.

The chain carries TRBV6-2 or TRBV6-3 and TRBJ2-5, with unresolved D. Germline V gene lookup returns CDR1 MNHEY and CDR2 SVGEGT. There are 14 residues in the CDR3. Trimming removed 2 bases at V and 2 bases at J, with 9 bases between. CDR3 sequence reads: CASSYEQIQETQYF. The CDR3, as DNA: TGTGCCAGCAGTTACGAACAAATTCAAGAGACCCAGTACTTC.

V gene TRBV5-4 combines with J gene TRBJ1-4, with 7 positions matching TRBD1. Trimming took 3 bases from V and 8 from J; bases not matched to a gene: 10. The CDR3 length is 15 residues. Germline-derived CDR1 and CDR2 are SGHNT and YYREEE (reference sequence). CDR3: CASSSSGTEDEKLFF. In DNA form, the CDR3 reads TGTGCCAGCAGCTCGTCCGGGACAGAAGACGAAAAACTGTTTTTT. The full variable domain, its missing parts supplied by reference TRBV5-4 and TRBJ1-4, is ETGVTQSPTHLIKTRGQQVTLRCSSQSGHNTVSWYQQALGQGPQFIFQYYREEENGRGNFPPRFSGLQFPNYSSELNVNALELDDSALYLCASSSSGTEDEKLFFGSGTQLSVL.

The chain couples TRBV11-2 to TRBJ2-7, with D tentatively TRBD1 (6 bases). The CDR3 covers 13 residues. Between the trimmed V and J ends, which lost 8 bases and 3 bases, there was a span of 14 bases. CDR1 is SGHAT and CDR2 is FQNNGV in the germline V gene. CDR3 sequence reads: CASGRQVHYEQYF. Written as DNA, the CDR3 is TGTGCCAGCGGGCGACAGGTCCACTACGAGCAGTACTTC.

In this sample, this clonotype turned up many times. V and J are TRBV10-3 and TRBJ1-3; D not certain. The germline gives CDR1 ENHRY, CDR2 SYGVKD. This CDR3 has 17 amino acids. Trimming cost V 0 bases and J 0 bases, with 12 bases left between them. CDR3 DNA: TGTGCCATCAGTGAGTCGAATAGGCGATTCTCTGGAAACACCATATATTTT. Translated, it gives CAISESNRRFSGNTIYF.

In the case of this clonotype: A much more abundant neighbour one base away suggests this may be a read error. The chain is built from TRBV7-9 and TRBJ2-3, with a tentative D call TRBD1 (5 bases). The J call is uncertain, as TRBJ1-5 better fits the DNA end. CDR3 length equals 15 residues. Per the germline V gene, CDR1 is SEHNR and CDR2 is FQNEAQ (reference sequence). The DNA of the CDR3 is TGTGCCAGCAGATTAGGGACTGGAAGCACAGATACGCAGCATTTT. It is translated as CASRLGTGSTDTQHF.

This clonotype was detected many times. In DNA, the CDR3 is TGTGCCAGCAGTGGGCAGCTGAACACTGAAGCTTTCTTT. Translating it yields CASSGQLNTEAFF. J is TRBJ1-1 and V is TRBV6-2 or TRBV6-3; D gene unclear. This CDR3 region has 13 residues. Trimming shortened V by 5 bases and J by 0 bases, and 7 bases separated the two germline ends. CDR1 MNHEY and CDR2 SVGEGT come from the germline V gene.

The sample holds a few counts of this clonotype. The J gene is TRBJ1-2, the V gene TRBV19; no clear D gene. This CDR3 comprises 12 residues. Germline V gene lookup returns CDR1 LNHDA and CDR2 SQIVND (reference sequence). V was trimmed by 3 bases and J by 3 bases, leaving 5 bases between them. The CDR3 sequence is CASSISDYGYTF. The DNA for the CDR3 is TGTGCCAGTAGTATTTCGGACTATGGCTACACCTTC.

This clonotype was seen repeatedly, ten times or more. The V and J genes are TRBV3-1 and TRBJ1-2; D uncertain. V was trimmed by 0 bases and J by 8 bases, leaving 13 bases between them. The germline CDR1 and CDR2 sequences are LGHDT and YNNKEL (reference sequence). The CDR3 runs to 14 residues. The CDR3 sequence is CASSQDTGRRGYTF. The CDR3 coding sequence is TGTGCCAGCAGCCAAGATACGGGCCGCAGGGGCTACACCTTC.